The sequence of this T cell receptor (beta chain) was determined in a study of T cell repertoires in ileal Crohn's disease. This CDR3 has 14 residues. Per the germline V gene, CDR1 is SNHLY and CDR2 is FYNNEI. The ends lost 6 bases at V and 6 bases at J; junction bases unmatched: 11. Broader study findings: Every patient over 26.8% clonality showed endoscopic recurrence. Clonal expansions were more frequent in active smokers than non-smokers at surgery.

TCRdb's table, derived via immunoSEQ multiplex PCR, lists solely in-frame clones and lacks some. The top ten clones hold roughly 19% of a sample with roughly 9,100 clones, about 80% of them seen once. A remark on this clone: What it binds is not known.

Time point defined: neoterminal ileum biopsy at postoperative endoscopy, about 6 months after surgery. Included were adult ileal or ileocolonic Crohn's patients indicated for ileocolonic resection. The chain combines TRBV2 with TRBJ2-7; 7 nucleotides match TRBD2. This clonotype was obtained from an adult with Crohn's disease. Sequencing was done on a sample of ileal tissue. The CDR3 DNA reads TGTGCCAGCAGGGGGAGGGGATTTTCTACCGAGCAGTACTTC. It specifies CASRGRGFSTEQYF.